This T cell receptor (beta chain) was captured by sequencing in a study of post-analysis software for immune sequencing data. On the study more broadly: In terms of disease course, relapsing-remitting, secondary progressive and progressive-relapsing multiple sclerosis were included. Study-level results: Multiple sclerosis patients showed significantly lower normalized Chao1 diversity than controls did. Under F measure analysis, samples from one preparation batch co-clustered strongly. Controls showed lower frequencies than patients for several TRBV segments, and TRBV5-6, TRBV5-1 and TRBV20-1 were among these.

This clonotype was seen a handful of times. Its matching antigen is unknown. Prepared TCR beta cDNA libraries contained unique molecular identifiers. TCRdb called the PCR reads again in MiXCR, with one record for every CDR3 protein. The sample lists about 540,000 distinct CDR3 sequences, around a third seen once, with 5% to 6% in the top ten. V was pared by 1 base and J by 6 bases, with 18 bases between. The germline CDR1 and CDR2 sequences are MGHRA and YSYEKL. The CDR3 consists of 16 residues. The sample comprised blood. The rearrangement links TRBV4-1 to TRBJ1-2; perhaps TRBD1 as D (5 bases). The source is a girl under 18 with multiple sclerosis. The CDR3 spells CASSQVAGLTRDGYTF. CDR3 nucleotide sequence: TGCGCCAGCAGCCAAGTCGCAGGGTTGACTAGGGATGGCTACACCTTC.